A selection of T cell receptor beta chains follows, all from one sample in a study of shared clonotypes between healthy human individuals. Libraries were prepared by immunoSEQ multiplex PCR; TCRdb keeps only in-frame clonotypes and omits some of them. Here the sample spans more than 2,000,000 clones, 90% to 95% being singletons. Input material: naive CD4+ T cells sorted from blood. These receptors came from a young man in good health. CDR3s include the opening cysteine and the closing phenylalanine or tryptophan. A D gene is named only where the DNA matches it firmly. A clone size is listed for some rows: how often the clone was seen (once, few, many), or a class if it is expanded.

DNA: TGTGCCAGCAGCTTGTTCACTAGCGATAACACCGGGGAGCTGTTTTTT
CDR3: CASSLFTSDNTGELFF
size: .
V: TRBV5-6
D: TRBD2
J: TRBJ2-2

DNA: TGTGCCAGCAGCTTGCAGGGGTTAAATCAGCCCCAGCATTTT
CDR3: CASSLQGLNQPQHF
size: .
V: TRBV5-6
D: .
J: TRBJ1-5

DNA: TGTGCCAGCAGCTTAACTAGAAACGAGCAGTACTTC
CDR3: CASSLTRNEQYF
size: .
V: TRBV7-2
D: .
J: TRBJ2-7

DNA: TGTGCCAGCAGCTTAGGACTAGCGGGAGGTCTAGGTGGGGCCAACGTCCTGACTTTC
CDR3: CASSLGLAGGLGGANVLTF
size: .
V: TRBV5-4
D: TRBD2
J: TRBJ2-6

DNA: TGTGCCAGCAGTTACTCGAACCCACAGTACAATCAGCCCCAGCATTTT
CDR3: CASSYSNPQYNQPQHF
size: .
V: TRBV6-5
D: .
J: TRBJ1-5

DNA: TGTGCTAGCAGCCCCCTAGCGGGAGGCAACACCGGGGAGCTGTTTTTT
CDR3: CASSPLAGGNTGELFF
size: .
V: TRBV7-7
D: TRBD2
J: TRBJ2-2

DNA: TGTGCCAGCAGCGTGCGACTAGCGGGAGGGTACAATGAGCAGTTCTTC
CDR3: CASSVRLAGGYNEQFF
size: .
V: TRBV11-2
D: TRBD2
J: TRBJ2-1

DNA: TGTGCCAGCAGCTTAGGAACGGGTACCTACGAGCAGTACTTC
CDR3: CASSLGTGTYEQYF
size: .
V: TRBV7-9
D: .
J: TRBJ2-7

DNA: TGTGCCAGCAGCGGACAGGGGGGATATGAGCAGTTCTTC
CDR3: CASSGQGGYEQFF
size: .
V: TRBV6-1
D: TRBD1
J: TRBJ2-1

DNA: TGTGCCAGCAGACCCCTCGTGGGGAGCAATCAGCCCCAGCATTTT
CDR3: CASRPLVGSNQPQHF
size: .
V: TRBV27
D: .
J: TRBJ1-5

DNA: TGCAGCGTTGAGGTGGGATACAATGAGCAGTTCTTC
CDR3: CSVEVGYNEQFF
size: once
V: TRBV29-1
D: .
J: TRBJ2-1

DNA: TGTGCCAGTAGTATAGTTAATTCACCCCTCCACTTT
CDR3: CASSIVNSPLHF
size: .
V: TRBV19
D: .
J: TRBJ1-6

DNA: TGCGCGATCACTGCCCCTAACTATGGCTACACCTTC
CDR3: CAITAPNYGYTF
size: .
V: TRBV6-6
D: .
J: TRBJ1-2

DNA: TGTGCCTGGAGGTGGACCGGGACAGGAAATTACGAGCAGTACTTC
CDR3: CAWRWTGTGNYEQYF
size: .
V: TRBV30
D: TRBD1
J: TRBJ2-7

DNA: TGTGCCAGCAGCTTAGGTTATGGCACTGAAGCTTTCTTT
CDR3: CASSLGYGTEAFF
size: once
V: TRBV11-3
D: .
J: TRBJ1-1

DNA: TGCAGCGTGACGACAGGGTTCTACGAGCAGTACTTC
CDR3: CSVTTGFYEQYF
size: .
V: TRBV29-1
D: TRBD1
J: TRBJ2-7

DNA: TGTGCCAGCGGGACAGGGGCTAACTATGGCTACACCTTC
CDR3: CASGTGANYGYTF
size: .
V: TRBV27
D: TRBD1
J: TRBJ1-2

DNA: TGCAGCGTCGGAGGCAGCGGGGCCTACAATGAGCAGTTCTTC
CDR3: CSVGGSGAYNEQFF
size: .
V: TRBV29-1
D: TRBD2
J: TRBJ2-1

DNA: TGTGCCAGCAGCCCGGCCCTCGGGGTCTACGAGCAGTACTTC
CDR3: CASSPALGVYEQYF
size: .
V: TRBV27
D: .
J: TRBJ2-7

DNA: TGCGCCAGCAGTCAAATCCAACCCTTCTCTGAAGCTTTCTTT
CDR3: CASSQIQPFSEAFF
size: .
V: TRBV23-1
D: .
J: TRBJ1-1

DNA: TGTGCCAGCAGAAAACCGGGACAGGGTATTATAGGTCGCTACGAGCAGTACTTC
CDR3: CASRKPGQGIIGRYEQYF
size: .
V: TRBV11-2
D: TRBD1
J: TRBJ2-7

DNA: TGTGCCAGCAGCCGGGACAATAATGAAAAACTGTTTTTT
CDR3: CASSRDNNEKLFF
size: .
V: TRBV7-2
D: .
J: TRBJ1-4

DNA: TGTGCCAGCAGTCAAAATATGGGACCCGCCTACGAGCAGTACTTC
CDR3: CASSQNMGPAYEQYF
size: .
V: TRBV2
D: .
J: TRBJ2-7

DNA: TGTGCCAGCAGTGAATTACTGCTCCTTGGTGAGCAGTTCTTC
CDR3: CASSELLLLGEQFF
size: .
V: TRBV6-1
D: .
J: TRBJ2-1

DNA: TGTGCCAGCAGCTCGATGCCGGGTGATTATGGCTACACCTTC
CDR3: CASSSMPGDYGYTF
size: .
V: TRBV5-5
D: .
J: TRBJ1-2

DNA: TGTGCCAGCAGCTCCGGGACAGGAGGAACCGGGGAGCTGTTTTTT
CDR3: CASSSGTGGTGELFF
size: once
V: TRBV5-4
D: TRBD1
J: TRBJ2-2